One and the same sample provided the 11 T cell receptor beta chains below, sequenced in a study of T-cell reconstitution after alpha-beta-depleted transplantation in children (dated by TCRdb to about 2016). Receptors were amplified or captured by PCR. This sample was sequenced with an Illumina HiSeq 2500. Molecular barcoding was employed in the preparation of TCR libraries, with unique molecular identifiers being used to normalize TCRbeta repertoire quantification. Using fastp trimming at Q25 and MiXCR clonotype assembly, TCRdb reanalyzed the public sequencing data and kept in-frame beta chains. Entries that share a CDR3 protein sequence are merged under the most common genes and DNA. Across this sample there are about 610,000 distinct CDR3 sequences, with about 11% seen only once. Less than 4.5% of the sample is in the top ten clones. Here the sequenced sample was PBMCs from the stem cell graft donor, taken from the stem cell graft. The receptor set was obtained from a human donor who donated a stem cell graft to a child with acute myeloid leukemia.

This clonotype has just a few counts. The chain carries TRBV6-5 and TRBJ2-1; 9 positions match TRBD2. Germline V lookup: CDR1 MNHEY, CDR2 SVGAGI. Trimming took 5 bases from V and 7 from J; bases not matched to a gene: 9. The CDR3 consists of 15 residues. The CDR3 nucleotides read TGTGCCAGCAGTCCACAGGGGCGGGAGGGAAATGAGCAGTTCTTC. Protein: CASSPQGREGNEQFF.

In its sample, this clonotype was seen many times. The chain uses TRBV20-1 and TRBJ2-7, with D perhaps assigned TRBD1 or TRBD2 (5 bases each). This CDR3 is 14 amino acids long. With 0 bases removed from V and 7 bases from J, the gap between germline ends came to 16 bases. The germline gives CDR1 DFQATT, CDR2 SNEGSKA (reference sequence). The CDR3 sequence: CSARDEGRGREQYF. CDR3 bases: TGCAGTGCTAGAGATGAGGGACGCGGTAGGGAGCAGTACTTC.

The table lists this clonotype with many counts. The chain recombines TRBV20-1 with TRBJ2-3, with D possibly being TRBD2 (6 bases). This CDR3 is built from 13 residues. Germline V CDR1 and CDR2: DFQATT, SNEGSKA (reference sequence). The V and J ends lost 8 bases and 5 bases respectively, with 17 bases between them. CDR3 sequence reads: CSSPGLALDTQYF. The CDR3 nucleotides read TGCAGTTCCCCTGGGCTAGCGTTAGATACGCAGTATTTT.

Only a few counts were recorded for this clonotype. The rearrangement uses TRBV5-1 and TRBJ2-7; the match to TRBD2 covers 14 bases. This CDR3 comprises 15 residues. Germline V CDR1 and CDR2: SGHRS, YFSETQ. Trimming removed 9 bases from V and 6 bases from J; junction bases left unmatched: 11. The CDR3 sequence is CATKGTSGSDGEQYF. The CDR3 nucleotides read TGCGCCACCAAGGGGACTAGCGGGAGTGATGGCGAGCAGTACTTC.

The gene calls are TRBV5-1 and TRBJ2-7; D may correspond to TRBD1 or TRBD2 (5 bases each). There are 13 residues in the CDR3. V gave up 2 bases and J gave up 3 bases, with 9 bases separating them. The germline gives CDR1 SGHRS, CDR2 YFSETQ. The CDR3 is CASSFGDRYEQYF. The CDR3 DNA is TGCGCCAGCAGCTTTGGGGACCGCTACGAGCAGTACTTC.

This clonotype was detected a few times. The V gene is TRBV28, the J gene TRBJ2-3; 13 bases line up with TRBD2. V dropped 6 bases and J dropped 0; count of bases not matched to a gene: 9. Per the germline V gene, CDR1 is MDHEN and CDR2 is SYDVKM. The CDR3 has 18 amino acids. The CDR3 bases are TGTGCCAGCAGCCCGGGACTAGCGGGGCTATCTAGCACAGATACGCAGTATTTT. Its translation: CASSPGLAGLSSTDTQYF.

This clonotype has only a few counts. The V call is TRBV12-3 or TRBV12-4, the J call TRBJ2-5, with TRBD1 as a possible D gene (6 bases). This CDR3 has 13 residues. V lost 5 bases and J 3 bases, leaving 10 bases between the germline ends. CDR3: CASSVQGKETQYF. As DNA, the CDR3 is TGTGCCAGCAGTGTACAGGGAAAAGAGACCCAGTACTTC.

This clonotype was counted many times. V gene TRBV30 combines with J gene TRBJ2-1; perhaps D is TRBD1 or TRBD2 (6 bases each). V was trimmed by 1 base and J by 0 bases, leaving 16 bases between them. There are 17 residues in the CDR3. The germline CDR1 and CDR2 sequences are GTSNPN and SVGIG (reference sequence). This chain's CDR3 is CAWSGGGTRSSYNEQFF. In DNA, the CDR3 is TGTGCCTGGAGTGGCGGCGGGACAAGGAGCTCCTACAATGAGCAGTTCTTC.

This clonotype was detected only a few times. This sequence joins TRBV7-3 and TRBJ2-1, with TRBD2 identical over 9 bases. CDR3 length: 19 amino acids. In germline, CDR1 is SGHTA, CDR2 FQGTGA. V was pared by 1 base and J by 4 bases, with 14 bases of the junction left unmatched. CDR3 sequence (DNA): TGTGCCAGCAGCTTAAATGGGGCTAGCGGGGACCTGAGGTACAATGAGCAGTTCTTC. Its protein product is CASSLNGASGDLRYNEQFF.

Concerning this clonotype itself: It is likely a read error, because the conserved phenylalanine at the end of the CDR3 is missing. The chain has TRBV3-1 and TRBJ1-1; D remains ambiguous. The V end lost 0 bases, the J end lost 0 bases, and 5 bases lay between the germline ends. Germline CDR1 and CDR2: LGHDT and YNNKEL (reference sequence). The CDR3 runs 14 residues. In DNA form, the CDR3 reads TGTGCCAGCAGCCAAGAATGGGTGAACACTGAAGCTTTCTCT. It translates to CASSQEWVNTEAFS.

The chain uses TRBV3-1 and TRBJ2-5; 10 bases line up with TRBD2. CDR1 LGHDT and CDR2 YNNKEL come from the germline V gene (reference sequence). The trim removed 4 bases at V and 4 bases at J, leaving 9 bases unmatched. This CDR3 is built from 16 residues. CDR3 residues: CASSPAGGASGETQYF. DNA of the CDR3: TGTGCCAGCAGCCCAGCGGGAGGGGCCTCGGGAGAGACCCAGTACTTC.